The entry that follows covers one T cell receptor (beta chain) sequence. Its antigen is unknown. No clone much larger than this one lies a single base away; base qualities are absent. Stable Graves' hyperthyroidism was defined as no progression to ophthalmopathy during 18 months of follow-up. Hyperthyroidism patients were newly diagnosed, had a disease duration of under 2 months, and were aged 18 to 65 years. Any patient with an uncontrolled infection, another autoimmune disease, pregnancy or lactation was excluded. Diagnoses were based on clinical symptoms, serum thyroxine and TRAb, thyroid ultrasound and orbital computed tomography. PBMCs were isolated from around 10 ml of fresh peripheral blood by Ficoll-Paque density gradient centrifugation. Total RNA was extracted using Trizol reagent, and RNA quality was assessed on an Agilent 2100 Bioanalyzer. The source of the sample is a study of T cells in Graves' hyperthyroidism and ophthalmopathy (dated by TCRdb to about 2019). Background for the entire study: Peripheral blood was collected at initial diagnosis, before any treatment. In six Graves' hyperthyroidism patients, the study also compared T-cell repertoires from thyroid tissue with T-cell repertoires from blood. A discovery cohort of about 96 patients, about 43 with Graves' ophthalmopathy and 57 with stable Graves' hyperthyroidism, was used to find distinguishing TCR V-J signatures. An independent validation cohort of 18 to 20 hyperthyroidism patients and about 15 patients who later progressed to ophthalmopathy tested prospective prediction of ophthalmopathy. The roughly 91 discovery patients were randomly divided into training and test sets at a 7:3 ratio. The paper reports TCR Vbeta CDR3 sequencing of roughly 140 peripheral blood samples: 40 to 45 ophthalmopathy, around 80 hyperthyroidism and approximately 17 progressor patients. Following sampling, methimazole starting at 30 mg daily was given to hyperthyroidism patients, and high-dose intravenous methylprednisolone was given to ophthalmopathy patients.

The TCR beta CDR3 regions were amplified from RNA transcripts. The first round of RT-PCR for the TCR CDR3 was performed with the HTBI primer set and the Qiagen OneStep RT-PCR kit. Libraries were constructed in a second round of multiplex PCR, after which size selection and purification were performed. The libraries were sequenced on an Illumina HiSeq2000 using paired-end 100 bp reads. The study's processing was this. Raw data were processed with SOAPnuke, discarding reads with adapters, uncalled bases, mean Phred below 15, or no exact constant-primer or identifier match. COPE v1.2.5 was used to merge the high-quality paired reads, and each unique nucleotide sequence was defined as a clonotype. MiTCR v1.1 was used to align clonotypes to the IMGT TRBV, TRBD and TRBJ reference segments. The analysis was restricted to V-J combinations with a frequency above 0.0001, which together covered 99.2% of the repertoires. A TCS score was defined as the ratio between F50 (clonal expansion) and ExV (chaos), using BLOSUM62-based TCRdist between CDR3 peptides within each V-J. Welch's t-statistics and random forest reduced roughly 540 V-J features to 10 to 15, which were used in a naive Bayes classifier (R e1071). Thyroid-blood repertoire similarity was quantified with the Morisita-Horn index. The public reads were run again by TCRdb, first through fastp at Q25 and then through MiXCR, and only productive beta chains were kept. Every CDR3 protein is listed once, alongside the most common genes and DNA of its rows. Here the V and J calls rest on TCRdb's processing, not on the authors' analysis. In this sample the table shows nearly 750,000 distinct CDR3 sequences, 30% to 40% of which occur a single time. The ten largest clones represent less than 40% of the sample.

What the study reported, not specific to this receptor: No statistical method was used to fix the sample size in advance, and group allocation was not hidden from the investigators. Most expanded thyroid clonotypes (frequency above 0.001) were also found in blood, which suggests that blood repertoires may mirror thyroid immune responses. In validation, the model predicted progression to ophthalmopathy with over 65% sensitivity and around 72% specificity, a median of roughly seven months before onset. In cross-validation, a model built on a 13 V-J signature told ophthalmopathy apart from stable hyperthyroidism with approximately 91% sensitivity and roughly 83% specificity, and in testing the same model reached 80%/75%.

The sequence was obtained from a middle-aged woman with Graves' hyperthyroidism. The specimen was blood.

Here is the DNA: TGCAGTGCTAGAGATGTTACAGAGAGGGGGACCATATATTTT. The translation is CSARDVTERGTIYF. This chain joins TRBV20-1 to TRBJ1-3; the D region possibly corresponds to TRBD1 (6 bases align). The CDR3, from cysteine to phenylalanine, totals 14 residues. The read is trimmed to its CDR3 DNA, 42 bases read in frame from base 1. V gives up 0 bases and J gives up 10 bases, and the segment between their germline ends measures 16 bases. According to the germline V gene (reference sequence), CDR1 reads DFQATT and CDR2 reads SNEGSKA.